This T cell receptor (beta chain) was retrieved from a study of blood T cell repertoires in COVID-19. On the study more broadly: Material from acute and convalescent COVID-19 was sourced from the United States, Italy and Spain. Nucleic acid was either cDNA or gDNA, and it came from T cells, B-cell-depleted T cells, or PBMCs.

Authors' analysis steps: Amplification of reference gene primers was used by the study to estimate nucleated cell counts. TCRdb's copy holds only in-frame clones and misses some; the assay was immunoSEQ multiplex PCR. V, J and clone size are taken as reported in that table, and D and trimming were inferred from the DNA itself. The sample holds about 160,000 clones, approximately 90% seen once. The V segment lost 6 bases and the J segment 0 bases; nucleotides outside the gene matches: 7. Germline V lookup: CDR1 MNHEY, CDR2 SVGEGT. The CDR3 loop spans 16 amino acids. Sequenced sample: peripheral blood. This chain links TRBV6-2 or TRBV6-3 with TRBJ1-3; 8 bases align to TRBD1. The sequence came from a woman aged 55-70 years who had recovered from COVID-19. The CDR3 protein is CASSDRQGSSGNTIYF. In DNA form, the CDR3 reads TGTGCCAGCAGCGATCGACAGGGGAGCTCTGGAAACACCATATATTTT.